The entry that follows covers one TCR beta chain sequence. This sample was included in a study of control samples from healthy donors and cancer patients. Assay: immunoSEQ multiplex PCR; the TCRdb copy retains only in-frame clones and omits some. The table has 350,000 to 450,000 clones, 75% to 95% seen once. V was pared by 2 bases and J by 5 bases, with 4 bases of the junction left unmatched. Germline lookup yields CDR1 LNHDA and CDR2 SQIVND (reference sequence). CDR3 size: 14 residues. Source material: PBMCs. The sequence derives from a man aged 35-49 years with head and neck cancer. The rearrangement uses TRBV19 and TRBJ2-7; 9 bases match TRBD1. CDR3 sequence reads: CASSINRGPDEQYF. DNA of the CDR3: TGTGCCAGTAGTATAAACAGGGGGCCCGACGAGCAGTACTTC.